The clone carrying this T cell receptor beta chain was seen a single time. Its target is unknown. The CDR3 has 16 residues. Germline CDR1 is SGHTA and CDR2 is FQGNSA. J lost 1 base, V lost 4 bases, and 7 bases had no gene match. This entry belongs to a study of cytomegalovirus exposure and HLA in healthy donors. Broader study findings: Subsequent analysis of the 120 or so validation repertoires found a tendency for first-cohort TCR clusters to co-occur. The study designated about 160 TCR beta chains cytomegalovirus-associated. High sensitivity and specificity were reportedly achieved when the classifier diagnosed cytomegalovirus status.

Sequencing used immunoSEQ multiplex PCR; TCRdb keeps in-frame clones, though not all of them. The sample lists 200,000 to 250,000 clones, over 65% seen once, with around 5.6% in the top ten. Sequencing used PBMCs. This sequence joins TRBV7-2 and TRBJ1-2, with 9 positions matching TRBD1. The sequence was obtained from a woman aged 18-29 years in good health and CMV-seronegative. CDR3 sequence (DNA): TGTGCCAGCAGCTCCCCGGGACAGGGACTTAACTATGGCTACACCTTC. Translated, it gives CASSSPGQGLNYGYTF.